These T cell receptor beta chains were read from a single sample in a study of blood T cell repertoires in COVID-19. Some clones are missing from TCRdb's copy, which holds only in-frame ones; the method was immunoSEQ multiplex PCR. The sample consists of about 300,000 clones, about nine tenths of them appearing once. Sequencing input: peripheral blood. The receptors were sampled from a young man with active or convalescent COVID-19. The CDR3 runs from the conserved cysteine through the conserved F or W. The order of the fields is V gene, J gene, CDR3 length, clone size, D gene, CDR3 DNA, CDR3 protein. The D gene is left open where the match is weak. The size entry is marked missing in some rows and otherwise reads once, few, many or a size class.

v_call: TRBV11-2
j_call: TRBJ2-3
cdr3_length: 14
clone_size: -
d_call: -
cdr3_nt: TGTGCCAGCAGCTTCGACAGGAACACAGATACGCAGTATTTT
cdr3_aa: CASSFDRNTDTQYF

v_call: TRBV15
j_call: TRBJ2-5
cdr3_length: 16
clone_size: -
d_call: TRBD2
cdr3_nt: TGTGCCACCAGCAGAGACCGGCTAGCGGGCCAAGAGACCCAGTACTTC
cdr3_aa: CATSRDRLAGQETQYF

v_call: TRBV7-8
j_call: TRBJ2-7
cdr3_length: 15
clone_size: -
d_call: TRBD2
cdr3_nt: TGTGCCAGCAGCAGGACTAGCGGGGGATCCTACGAGCAGTACTTC
cdr3_aa: CASSRTSGGSYEQYF

v_call: TRBV28
j_call: TRBJ2-7
cdr3_length: 17
clone_size: -
d_call: TRBD2
cdr3_nt: TGTGCCAGCAGTAAAATGGTCCTAGCGGGGGGATCCTACGAGCAGTACTTC
cdr3_aa: CASSKMVLAGGSYEQYF

v_call: TRBV5-8
j_call: TRBJ2-7
cdr3_length: 15
clone_size: -
d_call: -
cdr3_nt: TGTGCCAGCAGCTTATTTGCAGGGAACTCCTACGAGCAGTACTTC
cdr3_aa: CASSLFAGNSYEQYF

v_call: TRBV11-2
j_call: TRBJ1-2
cdr3_length: 13
clone_size: once
d_call: -
cdr3_nt: TGTGCCAGCAGCTCGAGCACTAACTATGGCTACACCTTC
cdr3_aa: CASSSSTNYGYTF

v_call: TRBV7-2
j_call: TRBJ2-3
cdr3_length: 15
clone_size: -
d_call: TRBD2
cdr3_nt: TGTGCCAGCAGCTCCCCTGGCGGGGGGGCCCATACGCAGTATTTT
cdr3_aa: CASSSPGGGAHTQYF

v_call: TRBV6-6
j_call: TRBJ1-5
cdr3_length: 16
clone_size: few
d_call: -
cdr3_nt: TGTGCCAGCAGTGGCGAGTTTGATCGGGGGTATCAGCCCCAGCATTTT
cdr3_aa: CASSGEFDRGYQPQHF

v_call: TRBV2
j_call: TRBJ2-5
cdr3_length: 13
clone_size: -
d_call: -
cdr3_nt: TGTGCCAGCAGCCGCGAGAGACAAGAGACCCAGTACTTC
cdr3_aa: CASSRERQETQYF

v_call: TRBV25-1
j_call: TRBJ2-2
cdr3_length: 15
clone_size: -
d_call: -
cdr3_nt: TGTGCCAGCAGTGACCGGGAACCCTCCGGCGGGGAGCTGTTTTTT
cdr3_aa: CASSDREPSGGELFF

v_call: TRBV4-1
j_call: TRBJ1-6
cdr3_length: 17
clone_size: -
d_call: TRBD1
cdr3_nt: TGCGCCAGCAGCCAAGGAAGAATCCGGGACAGTAATTCACCCCTCCACTTT
cdr3_aa: CASSQGRIRDSNSPLHF

v_call: TRBV5-1
j_call: TRBJ2-5
cdr3_length: 12
clone_size: once
d_call: -
cdr3_nt: TGCGCCAGCGCCCGTCTAGAAGAGACCCAGTACTTC
cdr3_aa: CASARLEETQYF

v_call: TRBV7-2
j_call: TRBJ2-7
cdr3_length: 15
clone_size: -
d_call: -
cdr3_nt: TGTGCCAGCAGCTTAGCGGTGGGCTATCCCTCCGAGCAGTACTTC
cdr3_aa: CASSLAVGYPSEQYF

v_call: TRBV20-1
j_call: TRBJ2-5
cdr3_length: 16
clone_size: -
d_call: TRBD2
cdr3_nt: TGCAGTGCTAGTATGCTGCCGGGACTAGCGGGAGAGACCCAGTACTTC
cdr3_aa: CSASMLPGLAGETQYF

v_call: TRBV6-2/TRBV6-3
j_call: TRBJ2-2
cdr3_length: 13
clone_size: -
d_call: -
cdr3_nt: TGTGCCAGCAGTTACGCCCAGGGTTGGGAGCTGTTTTTT
cdr3_aa: CASSYAQGWELFF

v_call: TRBV10-3
j_call: TRBJ2-2
cdr3_length: 15
clone_size: -
d_call: TRBD2
cdr3_nt: TGTGCCATCAGCCCAGCGGGAAGTTATACCGGGGAGCTGTTTTTT
cdr3_aa: CAISPAGSYTGELFF

v_call: TRBV6-6
j_call: TRBJ2-7
cdr3_length: 13
clone_size: -
d_call: -
cdr3_nt: TGTGCCAGCAGGGGCGGGAATCTCTACGAGCAGTACTTC
cdr3_aa: CASRGGNLYEQYF

v_call: TRBV3-1/TRBV3-2
j_call: TRBJ2-7
cdr3_length: 14
clone_size: -
d_call: -
cdr3_nt: TGTGCCAGCAGCCAAGGGGTAGCCAACTACGAGCAGTACTTC
cdr3_aa: CASSQGVANYEQYF

v_call: TRBV7-9
j_call: TRBJ2-3
cdr3_length: 14
clone_size: -
d_call: -
cdr3_nt: TGTGCCAGCAGCTTGGGGACAACTGAAGATACGCAGTATTTT
cdr3_aa: CASSLGTTEDTQYF

v_call: TRBV6-6
j_call: TRBJ2-7
cdr3_length: 15
clone_size: -
d_call: TRBD1
cdr3_nt: TGTGCCAGCAGTTACTCGTCGCAGGGGGTATACGAGCAGTACTTC
cdr3_aa: CASSYSSQGVYEQYF

v_call: TRBV7-8
j_call: TRBJ2-1
cdr3_length: 17
clone_size: -
d_call: TRBD2
cdr3_nt: TGTGCCAGCAGCTCACATGGGGGAGCGGGAGGTGAAAATGAGCAGTTCTTC
cdr3_aa: CASSSHGGAGGENEQFF

v_call: TRBV5-5
j_call: TRBJ2-7
cdr3_length: 14
clone_size: few
d_call: TRBD1
cdr3_nt: TGTGCCAGCAGCCGGGACAGGGGATCCTACGAGCAGTACTTC
cdr3_aa: CASSRDRGSYEQYF

v_call: TRBV19
j_call: TRBJ2-3
cdr3_length: 15
clone_size: once
d_call: -
cdr3_nt: TGTGCCAGTAGTATAGGTGGCGGTGCCACAGATACGCAGTATTTT
cdr3_aa: CASSIGGGATDTQYF

v_call: TRBV7-7
j_call: TRBJ2-3
cdr3_length: 17
clone_size: once
d_call: -
cdr3_nt: TGTGCCAGCAGCTCCTACCCTCGGGGAGGTGATCCAGATACGCAGTATTTT
cdr3_aa: CASSSYPRGGDPDTQYF

v_call: TRBV7-3
j_call: TRBJ1-1
cdr3_length: 13
clone_size: -
d_call: -
cdr3_nt: TGTGCCAGCAGCTTTGCGCAGAACACTGAAGCTTTCTTT
cdr3_aa: CASSFAQNTEAFF

v_call: TRBV4-1
j_call: TRBJ2-5
cdr3_length: 18
clone_size: -
d_call: TRBD2
cdr3_nt: TGCGCCAGCAGCCAATCCACTAGCGGGGGGGTAAGCCAAGAGACCCAGTACTTC
cdr3_aa: CASSQSTSGGVSQETQYF

v_call: TRBV19
j_call: TRBJ1-5
cdr3_length: 15
clone_size: -
d_call: -
cdr3_nt: TGTGCCAGTAGATCCCTGGGTGGGGGCGATCAGCCCCAGCATTTT
cdr3_aa: CASRSLGGGDQPQHF

v_call: TRBV12-3/TRBV12-4
j_call: TRBJ1-2
cdr3_length: 13
clone_size: -
d_call: TRBD1
cdr3_nt: TGTGCCAGCAGCCTGGGACAGAAGGATGGCTACACCTTC
cdr3_aa: CASSLGQKDGYTF

v_call: TRBV10-3
j_call: TRBJ2-7
cdr3_length: 11
clone_size: once
d_call: -
cdr3_nt: TGTGCCATCAGTAAACAGGGCTGGCAGTACTTC
cdr3_aa: CAISKQGWQYF

v_call: TRBV11-2
j_call: TRBJ2-1
cdr3_length: 16
clone_size: -
d_call: TRBD2
cdr3_nt: TGTGCCAGCAGCTTAGTTTCCTTAGCGGGAGTTGTTGAGCAGTTCTTC
cdr3_aa: CASSLVSLAGVVEQFF

v_call: TRBV12-3/TRBV12-4
j_call: TRBJ1-5
cdr3_length: 13
clone_size: -
d_call: -
cdr3_nt: TGTGCCAGCAGTCAGGCCGACAATCAGCCCCAGCATTTT
cdr3_aa: CASSQADNQPQHF

v_call: TRBV7-2
j_call: TRBJ2-1
cdr3_length: 16
clone_size: once
d_call: TRBD2
cdr3_nt: TGTGCCAGCAGCTCGTTAGCGGGCAGACCTTACAATGAGCAGTTCTTC
cdr3_aa: CASSSLAGRPYNEQFF

v_call: TRBV10-1
j_call: TRBJ2-2
cdr3_length: 14
clone_size: few
d_call: -
cdr3_nt: TGCGCCAGCAGTGCCAGAGGGAACACCGGGGAGCTGTTTTTT
cdr3_aa: CASSARGNTGELFF

v_call: TRBV27
j_call: TRBJ2-2
cdr3_length: 15
clone_size: -
d_call: TRBD2
cdr3_nt: TGTGCCAGCAGAGACGGACTAGCGGGCACCGGGGAGCTGTTTTTT
cdr3_aa: CASRDGLAGTGELFF

v_call: TRBV11-2
j_call: TRBJ1-6
cdr3_length: 16
clone_size: -
d_call: TRBD1
cdr3_nt: TGTGCCAGCAGCTTAGCGGCGACAGGGTATAATTCACCCCTCCACTTT
cdr3_aa: CASSLAATGYNSPLHF

v_call: TRBV5-6
j_call: TRBJ1-1
cdr3_length: 13
clone_size: -
d_call: -
cdr3_nt: TGTGCCAGCAGCGTGCAGGGTTATCCTGAAGCTTTCTTT
cdr3_aa: CASSVQGYPEAFF

v_call: TRBV10-3
j_call: TRBJ2-7
cdr3_length: 15
clone_size: -
d_call: -
cdr3_nt: TGTGCCATCAGTGACCCCGCGGGCGTCTCCTACGAGCAGTACTTC
cdr3_aa: CAISDPAGVSYEQYF

v_call: TRBV3-1/TRBV3-2
j_call: TRBJ2-1
cdr3_length: 14
clone_size: -
d_call: TRBD2
cdr3_nt: TGTGCCAGCTTACCTAGCGGGAGGGGGAGTGAGCAGTTCTTC
cdr3_aa: CASLPSGRGSEQFF

v_call: TRBV18
j_call: TRBJ2-5
cdr3_length: 13
clone_size: -
d_call: -
cdr3_nt: TGTGCCAGCTCTCAAGGGGTTTCAGAGACCCAGTACTTC
cdr3_aa: CASSQGVSETQYF

v_call: TRBV12-5
j_call: TRBJ2-5
cdr3_length: 14
clone_size: -
d_call: TRBD2
cdr3_nt: TGTGCTAGTGCCCCGACTAGCGGCAAAGAGACCCAGTACTTC
cdr3_aa: CASAPTSGKETQYF